A selection of T cell receptor beta chains follows, all from one sample in a study of human T cells and chemical hapten exposure. A single record per CDR3 protein comes from TCRdb applying MiXCR to the RACE reads. The profile shows some 89,000 distinct CDR3 sequences, 25% to 35% of them singletons. The sample here was whole blood, taken in connection with sensitization to the hapten diphenylcyclopropenone (DPC). These receptors were obtained from a man aged 40-50 years with alopecia areata. Some clones in this sample may be carry-over from other donors' samples. Each CDR3 is given with its conserved first and last residue. The D gene is left open where the match is weak. Only some rows state a clone size, as once, few, many or a class for expanded clones.

size: .; length: 13; D: .; V: TRBV2; J: TRBJ1-1; CDR3: CASSERFYTEAFF; DNA: TGTGCCAGCAGTGAACGGTTTTACACTGAAGCTTTCTTT
size: .; length: 14; D: .; V: TRBV7-9; J: TRBJ1-1; CDR3: CASSVREFNTEAFF; DNA: TGTGCCAGCAGCGTCAGGGAGTTTAACACTGAAGCTTTCTTT
size: few; length: 13; D: .; V: TRBV29-1; J: TRBJ2-1; CDR3: CSVSWIPTAEQFF; DNA: TGCAGCGTTTCGTGGATTCCCACCGCTGAGCAGTTCTTC
size: many; length: 15; D: .; V: TRBV6-5; J: TRBJ2-5; CDR3: CASSYSDVGQETQYF; DNA: TGTGCCAGCAGTTACTCGGATGTTGGCCAAGAGACCCAGTACTTC
size: few; length: 15; D: TRBD2; V: TRBV14; J: TRBJ2-7; CDR3: CASSQASGRAREQYF; DNA: TGTGCCAGCAGCCAAGCTAGCGGGAGGGCTCGGGAGCAGTACTTC
size: few; length: 15; D: .; V: TRBV5-1; J: TRBJ2-6; CDR3: CASSLIGDGANVLTF; DNA: TGCGCCAGCAGCTTGATAGGGGATGGGGCCAACGTCCTGACTTTC
size: few; length: 13; D: .; V: TRBV12-3/TRBV12-4; J: TRBJ1-1; CDR3: CASSPGQLAEAFF; DNA: TGTGCCAGCAGCCCAGGACAGCTCGCTGAAGCTTTCTTT
size: .; length: 19; D: .; V: TRBV21-1; J: TRBJ2-1; CDR3: CASSRRGGLRTAYYNEQFF; DNA: TGTGCCAGCAGCCGGCGGGGGGGCCTAAGGACAGCTTATTACAATGAGCAGTTCTTC
size: .; length: 15; D: TRBD2; V: TRBV5-1; J: TRBJ2-1; CDR3: CASSPTSGKGNEQFF; DNA: TGCGCCAGCAGCCCCACTAGCGGGAAGGGCAATGAGCAGTTCTTC
size: once; length: 15; D: TRBD2; V: TRBV6-2/TRBV6-3; J: TRBJ2-3; CDR3: CASSYAGVPADTQYF; DNA: TGTGCCAGCAGTTACGCGGGGGTCCCCGCAGATACGCAGTATTTT
size: .; length: 14; D: TRBD2; V: TRBV20-1; J: TRBJ2-1; CDR3: CSATGGEGYNEQFF; DNA: TGCAGTGCTACCGGAGGGGAGGGCTACAATGAGCAGTTCTTC